The clone carrying this T cell receptor beta chain was counted a few times. What it recognizes is unknown. This sample is part of a study of post-analysis software for immune sequencing data. About the research overall: Progressive-relapsing, secondary progressive and relapsing-remitting multiple sclerosis were among the disease courses included.

The CDR3 covers 15 residues. Trimming at V came to 6 bases and at J to 4 bases, leaving 9 bases not matched to a gene. CDR1 is LGHDT, CDR2 YNNKEL, per germline (reference sequence). Whole-study results and caveats: Under the F measure, samples that were prepared in one batch clustered strongly together. In patients, TRBV5-6, TRBV5-1 and TRBV20-1 belonged to five or six TRBV segments found more frequently than in controls.

Libraries were made from TCR beta cDNA, and they carried unique molecular identifiers. The T cell input of 1 to 10 million gave about 470,000 cDNA molecules. TCRdb re-called the PCR reads with MiXCR, one entry per CDR3 protein. The sample yields about 540,000 distinct CDR3 sequences, under 40% seen once. The J gene is TRBJ2-5, the V gene TRBV3-1; 9 nucleotides align to TRBD1. The receptor was isolated from a girl under 18 with multiple sclerosis. Sequencing used blood. The CDR3, as DNA: TGTGCCAGCAGGGGGACAGGGACGCGAGGAGAGACCCAGTACTTC. Amino acids: CASRGTGTRGETQYF.